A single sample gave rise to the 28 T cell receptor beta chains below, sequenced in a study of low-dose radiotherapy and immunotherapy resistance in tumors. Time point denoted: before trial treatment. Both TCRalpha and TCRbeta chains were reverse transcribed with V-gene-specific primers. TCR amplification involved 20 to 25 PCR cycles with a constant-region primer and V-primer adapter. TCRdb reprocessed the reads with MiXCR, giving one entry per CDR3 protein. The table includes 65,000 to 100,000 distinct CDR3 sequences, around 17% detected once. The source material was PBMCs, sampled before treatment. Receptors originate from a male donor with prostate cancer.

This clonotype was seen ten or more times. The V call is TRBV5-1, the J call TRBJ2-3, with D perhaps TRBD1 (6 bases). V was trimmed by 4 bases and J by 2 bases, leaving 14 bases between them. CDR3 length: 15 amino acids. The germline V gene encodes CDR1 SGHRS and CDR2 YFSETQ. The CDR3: CASSPGTRTTDTQYF. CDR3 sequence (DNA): TGCGCCAGCAGCCCCGGGACACGAACCACAGATACGCAGTATTTT.

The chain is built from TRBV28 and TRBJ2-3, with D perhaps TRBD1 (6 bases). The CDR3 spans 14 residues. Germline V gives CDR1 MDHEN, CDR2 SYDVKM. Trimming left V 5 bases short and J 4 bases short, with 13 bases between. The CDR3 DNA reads TGTGCCAGCAGTAAATTAACAGGGCCAGATACGCAGTATTTT. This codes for CASSKLTGPDTQYF.

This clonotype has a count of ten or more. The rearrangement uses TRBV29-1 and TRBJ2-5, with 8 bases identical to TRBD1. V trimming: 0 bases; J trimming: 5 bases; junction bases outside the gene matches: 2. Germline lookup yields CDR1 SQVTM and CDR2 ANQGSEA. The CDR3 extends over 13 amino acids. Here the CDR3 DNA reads TGCAGCGTTGAAGAGGCAGGGGGCGAGACCCAGTACTTC. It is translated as CSVEEAGGETQYF.

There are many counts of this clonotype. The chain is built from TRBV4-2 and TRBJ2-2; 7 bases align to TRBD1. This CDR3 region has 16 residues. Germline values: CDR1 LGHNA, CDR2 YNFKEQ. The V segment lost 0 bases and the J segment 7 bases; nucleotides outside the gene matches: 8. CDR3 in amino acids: CASSQESQGHGGELFF. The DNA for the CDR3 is TGTGCCAGCAGCCAAGAGTCACAGGGGCACGGCGGGGAGCTGTTTTTT.

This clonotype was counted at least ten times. The CDR3 spells CASSLAGTANYGYTF. The CDR3 nucleotides read TGTGCCAGCAGCTTGGCCGGGACGGCTAACTATGGCTACACCTTC. The V gene is TRBV5-8, the J gene TRBJ1-2; a weak D match, TRBD1 (5 bases). Trimming shortened V by 0 bases and J by 0 bases, and 9 bases separated the two germline ends. Per the germline V gene, CDR1 is SGHTS and CDR2 is YDEGEE. The CDR3 is made up of 15 amino acids.

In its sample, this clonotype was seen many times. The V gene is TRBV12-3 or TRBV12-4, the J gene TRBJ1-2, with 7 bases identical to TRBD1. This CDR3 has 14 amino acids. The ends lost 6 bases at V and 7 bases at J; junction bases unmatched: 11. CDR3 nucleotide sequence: TGTGCCAGCAGAGAAGCGGGGGCAGGGGGTGGCTACACCTTC. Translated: CASREAGAGGGYTF.

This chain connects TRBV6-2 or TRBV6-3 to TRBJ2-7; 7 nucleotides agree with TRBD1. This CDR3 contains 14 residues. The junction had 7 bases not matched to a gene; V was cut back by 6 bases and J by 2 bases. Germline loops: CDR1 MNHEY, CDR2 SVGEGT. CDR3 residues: CASSPDRTPYEQYF. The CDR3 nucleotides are TGTGCCAGCAGCCCGGACAGGACCCCCTACGAGCAGTACTTC.

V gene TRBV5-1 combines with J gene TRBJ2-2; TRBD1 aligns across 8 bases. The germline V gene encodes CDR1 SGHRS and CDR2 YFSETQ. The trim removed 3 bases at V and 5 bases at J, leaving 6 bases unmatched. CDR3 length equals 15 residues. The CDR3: CASSYGQGFTGELFF. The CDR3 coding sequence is TGCGCCAGCAGCTACGGACAGGGATTTACCGGGGAGCTGTTTTTT.

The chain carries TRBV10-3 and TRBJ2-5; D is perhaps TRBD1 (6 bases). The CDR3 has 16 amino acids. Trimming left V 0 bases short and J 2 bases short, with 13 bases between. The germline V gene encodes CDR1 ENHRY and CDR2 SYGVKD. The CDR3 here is CAISESSLQGQETQYF. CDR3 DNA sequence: TGTGCCATCAGTGAGTCCTCTCTACAGGGTCAAGAGACCCAGTACTTC.

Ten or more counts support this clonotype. The CDR3, as DNA: TGTGCCAGCAGCCTGCACGGGGGGGAAGAGACCCAGTACTTC. The encoded protein is CASSLHGGEETQYF. The V call is TRBV7-9, the J call TRBJ2-5; 8 positions match TRBD2. V lost 5 bases to trimming and J lost 3 bases; unmatched junction nucleotides: 5. Germline CDR1 and CDR2: SEHNR and FQNEAQ (reference sequence). The CDR3 is 14 residues long.

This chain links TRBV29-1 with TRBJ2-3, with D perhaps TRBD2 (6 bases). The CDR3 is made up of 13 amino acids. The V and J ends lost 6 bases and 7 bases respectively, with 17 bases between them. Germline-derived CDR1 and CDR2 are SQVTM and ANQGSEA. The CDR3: CSVRGRGTHTQYF. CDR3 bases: TGCAGCGTCCGCGGGCGGGGTACACATACGCAGTATTTT.

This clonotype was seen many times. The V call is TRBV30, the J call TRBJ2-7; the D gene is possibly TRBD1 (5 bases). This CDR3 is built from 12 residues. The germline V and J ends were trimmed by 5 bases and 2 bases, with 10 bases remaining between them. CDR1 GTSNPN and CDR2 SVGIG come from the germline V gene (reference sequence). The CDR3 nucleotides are TGTGCCTGGGGGGCGCAGACCTACGAGCAGTACTTC. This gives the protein CAWGAQTYEQYF.

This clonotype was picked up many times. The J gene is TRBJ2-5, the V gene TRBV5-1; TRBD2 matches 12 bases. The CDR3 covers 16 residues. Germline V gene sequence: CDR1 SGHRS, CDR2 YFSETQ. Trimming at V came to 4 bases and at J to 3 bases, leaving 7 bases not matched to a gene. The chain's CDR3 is CASSDLLAGGEETQYF. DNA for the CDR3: TGCGCCAGCAGCGACCTACTAGCGGGGGGTGAAGAGACCCAGTACTTC. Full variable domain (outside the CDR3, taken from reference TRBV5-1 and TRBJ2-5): KAGVTQTPRYLIKTRGQQVTLSCSPISGHRSVSWYQQTPGQGLQFLFEYFSETQRNKGNFPGRFSGRQFSNSRSEMNVSTLELGDSALYLCASSDLLAGGEETQYFGPGTRLLVL.

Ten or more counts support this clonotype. CDR3 region: CASSNLVAGGGTDTQYF. The CDR3 DNA is TGTGCCAGCAGCAACCTCGTAGCGGGCGGCGGCACAGATACGCAGTATTTT. V is TRBV13 and J is TRBJ2-3; 7 nucleotides align to TRBD2. CDR1 is PRHDT and CDR2 is FYEKMQ in the germline V gene (reference sequence). J lost 1 base, V lost 5 bases, and 12 bases had no gene match. This CDR3 is built from 17 residues. The whole variable domain, filled in from reference TRBV13 and TRBJ2-3, reads AAGVIQSPRHLIKEKRETATLKCYPIPRHDTVYWYQQGPGQDPQFLISFYEKMQSDKGSIPDRFSAQQFSDYHSELNMSSLELGDSALYFCASSNLVAGGGTDTQYFGPGTRLTVL.

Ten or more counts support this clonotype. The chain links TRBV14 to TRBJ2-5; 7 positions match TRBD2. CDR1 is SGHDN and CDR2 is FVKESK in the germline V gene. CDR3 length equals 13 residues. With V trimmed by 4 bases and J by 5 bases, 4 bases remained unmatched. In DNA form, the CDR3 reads TGTGCCAGCAGCCCTGGACTAGGGGAGACCCAGTACTTC. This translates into CASSPGLGETQYF.

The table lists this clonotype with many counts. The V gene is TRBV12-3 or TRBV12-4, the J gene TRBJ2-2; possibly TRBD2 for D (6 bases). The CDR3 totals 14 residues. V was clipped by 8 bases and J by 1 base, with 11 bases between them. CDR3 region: CASGLLENTGELFF. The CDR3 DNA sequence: TGTGCCAGCGGACTATTAGAGAACACCGGGGAGCTGTTTTTT.

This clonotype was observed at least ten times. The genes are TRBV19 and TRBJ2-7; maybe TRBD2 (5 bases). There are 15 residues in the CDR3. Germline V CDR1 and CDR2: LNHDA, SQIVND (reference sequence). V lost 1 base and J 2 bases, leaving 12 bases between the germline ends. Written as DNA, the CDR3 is TGTGCCAGTAGTATAGGGAGGACGGCCGCCTACGAGCAGTACTTC. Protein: CASSIGRTAAYEQYF. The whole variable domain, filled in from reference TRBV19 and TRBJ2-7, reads DGGITQSPKYLFRKEGQNVTLSCEQNLNHDAMYWYRQDPGQGLRLIYYSQIVNDFQKGDIAEGYSVSREKKESFPLTVTSAQKNPTAFYLCASSIGRTAAYEQYFGPGTRLTVT.

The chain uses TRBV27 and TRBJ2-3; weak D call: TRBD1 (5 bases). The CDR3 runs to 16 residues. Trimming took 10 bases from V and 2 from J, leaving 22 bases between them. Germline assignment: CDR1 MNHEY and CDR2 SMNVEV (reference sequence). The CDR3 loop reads CATRQNPLPDTDTQYF. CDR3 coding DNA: TGTGCCACGAGACAGAACCCGCTCCCCGACACAGATACGCAGTATTTT.

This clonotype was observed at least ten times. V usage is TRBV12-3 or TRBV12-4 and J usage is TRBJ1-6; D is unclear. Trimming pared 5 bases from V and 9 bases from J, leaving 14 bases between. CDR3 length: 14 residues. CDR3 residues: CASSTAGRVSPLHF. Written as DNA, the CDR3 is TGTGCCAGCAGTACGGCCGGGCGGGTTTCACCCCTCCACTTT.

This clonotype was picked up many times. CDR3 sequence (DNA): TGCGCCAGCACCTCCGAAGGGTTCACAGATACGCAGTATTTT. Translating gives CASTSEGFTDTQYF. This sequence joins TRBV5-1 and TRBJ2-3; D gene uncertain. Germline values: CDR1 SGHRS, CDR2 YFSETQ. Trimming pared 6 bases from V and 2 bases from J, leaving 13 bases between. The CDR3 runs to 14 residues.

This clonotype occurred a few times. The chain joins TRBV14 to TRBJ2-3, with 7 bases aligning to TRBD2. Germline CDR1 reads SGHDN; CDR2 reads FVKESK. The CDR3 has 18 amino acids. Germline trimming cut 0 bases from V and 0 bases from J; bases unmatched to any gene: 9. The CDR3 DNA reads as TGTGCCAGCAGCCAAGACGGGGGGACTTTTTTTAGCACAGATACGCAGTATTTT. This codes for CASSQDGGTFFSTDTQYF.

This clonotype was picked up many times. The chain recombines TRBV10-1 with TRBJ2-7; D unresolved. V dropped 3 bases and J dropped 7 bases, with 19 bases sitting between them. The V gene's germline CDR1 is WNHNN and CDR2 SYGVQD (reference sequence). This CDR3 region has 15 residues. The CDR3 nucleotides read TGCGCCAGCAGTGACAGCACCCGGCTTCTTGGAGAGCAGTACTTC. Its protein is CASSDSTRLLGEQYF.

This chain's CDR3 is CASSLRTSNHQETQYF. CDR3 DNA: TGTGCCAGCAGCCTCCGGACTAGCAACCACCAAGAGACCCAGTACTTC. The chain recombines TRBV6-6 with TRBJ2-5, with 8 positions matching TRBD2. Trimming removed 6 bases from V and 0 bases from J; junction bases left unmatched: 9. This CDR3 region has 16 residues. Germline CDR1 is MNHNY and CDR2 is SVGAGI (reference sequence).

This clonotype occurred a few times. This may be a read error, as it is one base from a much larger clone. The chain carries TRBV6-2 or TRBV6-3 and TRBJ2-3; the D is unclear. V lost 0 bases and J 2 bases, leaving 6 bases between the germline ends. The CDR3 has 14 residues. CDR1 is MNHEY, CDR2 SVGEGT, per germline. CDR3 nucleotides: TGTGCCAGCAGTTACTCGAGTACCACAGATACGCAGTATTTT. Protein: CASSYSSTTDTQYF.

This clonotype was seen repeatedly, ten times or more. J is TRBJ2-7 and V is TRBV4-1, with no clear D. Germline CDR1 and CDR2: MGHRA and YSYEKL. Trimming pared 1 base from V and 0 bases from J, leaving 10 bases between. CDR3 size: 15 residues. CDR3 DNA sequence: TGCGCCAGCAGCCAAGCTGCCGGAGCCTCCTACGAGCAGTACTTC. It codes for CASSQAAGASYEQYF.

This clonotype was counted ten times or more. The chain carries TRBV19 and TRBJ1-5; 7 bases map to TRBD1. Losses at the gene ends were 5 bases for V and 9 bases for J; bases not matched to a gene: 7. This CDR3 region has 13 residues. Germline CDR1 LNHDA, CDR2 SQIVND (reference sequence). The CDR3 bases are TGTGCCAGTAGTCCCACCTGGGACAGGCCCCAGCATTTT. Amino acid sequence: CASSPTWDRPQHF.

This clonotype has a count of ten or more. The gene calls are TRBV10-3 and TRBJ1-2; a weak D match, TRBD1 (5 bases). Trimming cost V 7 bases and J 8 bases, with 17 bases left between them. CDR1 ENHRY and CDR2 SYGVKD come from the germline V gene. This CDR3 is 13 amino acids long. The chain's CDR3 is CAIKEGTHDGYTF. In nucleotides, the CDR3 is TGTGCCATCAAAGAAGGGACCCACGACGGCTACACCTTC.

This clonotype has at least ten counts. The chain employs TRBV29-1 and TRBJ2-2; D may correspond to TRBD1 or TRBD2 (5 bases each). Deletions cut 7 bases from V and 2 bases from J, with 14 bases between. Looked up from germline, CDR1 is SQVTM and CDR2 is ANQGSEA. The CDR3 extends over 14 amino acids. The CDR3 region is CSATGASNTGELFF. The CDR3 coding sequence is TGCAGCGCAACCGGGGCCTCAAACACCGGGGAGCTGTTTTTT.